A selection of T cell receptor beta chains follows, all from one sample in a study of response to subunit inactivated influenza vaccine. TCRdb re-called the RT-PCR reads through MiXCR, storing one row per CDR3 protein. The profile covers about 520,000 distinct CDR3 sequences, with around 7.9% appearing a single time and over 10% taken by the ten largest. Here the sequenced sample was PBMCs from blood, taken around 25 months after vaccination. The receptors shown here come from a man aged 45-69 years who received an inactivated influenza vaccine. CDR3s include the opening cysteine and the closing phenylalanine or tryptophan. The D gene is left open where the match is weak. Clone size appears in some rows only: once, few, many, or a class for an expanded clone.

D: TRBD2; V: TRBV6-1; J: TRBJ2-7; size: many; DNA: TGTGCCAGCAGTGAACCACCGGGACTAGTTGACTACGAGCAGTACTTC; CDR3: CASSEPPGLVDYEQYF
D: -; V: TRBV28; J: TRBJ2-5; size: -; DNA: TGTGCCAGCAGTTTGCTACACTCGGGGTCGGAGACCCAGTACTTC; CDR3: CASSLLHSGSETQYF
D: -; V: TRBV7-9; J: TRBJ2-1; size: -; DNA: TGTGCCAGCAGCTTAGGAAGGGGGAACCACAATGAGCAGTTCTTC; CDR3: CASSLGRGNHNEQFF
D: -; V: TRBV7-9; J: TRBJ2-3; size: many; DNA: TGTGCCAGCAGCCCGTTATCAGATACGCAGTATTTT; CDR3: CASSPLSDTQYF
D: TRBD1; V: TRBV25-1; J: TRBJ2-2; size: many; DNA: TGTGCCAGCAGTGAACGACAGGGGCTGAGCACCGGGGAGCTGTTTTTT; CDR3: CASSERQGLSTGELFF
D: -; V: TRBV7-9; J: TRBJ1-4; size: many; DNA: TGTGCCAGCACTCTCCCCGGGAAGAATGAAAAACTGTTTTTT; CDR3: CASTLPGKNEKLFF
D: -; V: TRBV5-5; J: TRBJ1-6; size: few; DNA: TGTGCCAGCAGCTTGGCCGGAGGCAGCCCGTTAACCCTCCACTTT; CDR3: CASSLAGGSPLTLHF
D: TRBD1; V: TRBV20-1; J: TRBJ2-7; size: many; DNA: TGCAGTGCTCCACAGGGGTTCTACGAGCAGTACTTC; CDR3: CSAPQGFYEQYF
D: TRBD1; V: TRBV15; J: TRBJ2-2; size: few; DNA: TGTGCCACCAGCCAATTCAGGGGGCCGACCGGGGAGCTGTTTTTT; CDR3: CATSQFRGPTGELFF
D: -; V: TRBV6-2/TRBV6-3; J: TRBJ2-3; size: -; DNA: TGTGCCAGCGACAATCAACCCTGGGGCACAGATACGCAGTATTTT; CDR3: CASDNQPWGTDTQYF